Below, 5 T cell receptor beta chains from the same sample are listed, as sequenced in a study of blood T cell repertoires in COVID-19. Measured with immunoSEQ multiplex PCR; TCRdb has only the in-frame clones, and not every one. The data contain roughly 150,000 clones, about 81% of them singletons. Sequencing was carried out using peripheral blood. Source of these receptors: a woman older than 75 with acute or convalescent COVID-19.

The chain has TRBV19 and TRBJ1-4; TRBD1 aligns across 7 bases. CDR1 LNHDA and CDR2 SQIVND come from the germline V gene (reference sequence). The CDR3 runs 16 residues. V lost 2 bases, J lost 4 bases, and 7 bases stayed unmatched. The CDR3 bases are TGTGCCAGTAGTATATTCGGGGGACAGAATAATGAAAAACTGTTTTTT. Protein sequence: CASSIFGGQNNEKLFF. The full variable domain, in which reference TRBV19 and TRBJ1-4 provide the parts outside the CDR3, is DGGITQSPKYLFRKEGQNVTLSCEQNLNHDAMYWYRQDPGQGLRLIYYSQIVNDFQKGDIAEGYSVSREKKESFPLTVTSAQKNPTAFYLCASSIFGGQNNEKLFFGSGTQLSVL.

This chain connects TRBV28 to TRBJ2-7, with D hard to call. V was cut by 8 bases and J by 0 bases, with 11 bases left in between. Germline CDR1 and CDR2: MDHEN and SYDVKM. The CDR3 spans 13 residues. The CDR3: CASLAGSSYEQYF. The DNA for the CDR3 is TGTGCCAGCCTGGCAGGTAGCTCCTACGAGCAGTACTTC.

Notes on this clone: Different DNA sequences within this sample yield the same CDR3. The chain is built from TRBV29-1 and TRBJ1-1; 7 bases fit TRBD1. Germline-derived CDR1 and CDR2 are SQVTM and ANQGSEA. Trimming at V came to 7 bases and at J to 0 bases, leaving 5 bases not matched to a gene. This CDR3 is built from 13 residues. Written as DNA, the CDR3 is TGCAGCGCCCGACAGGGATTGAACACTGAAGCTTTCTTT. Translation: CSARQGLNTEAFF.

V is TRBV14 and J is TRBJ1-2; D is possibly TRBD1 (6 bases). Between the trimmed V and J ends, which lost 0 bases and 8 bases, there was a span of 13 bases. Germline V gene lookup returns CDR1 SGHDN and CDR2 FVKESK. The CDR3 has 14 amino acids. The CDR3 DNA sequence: TGTGCCAGCAGCCAAGACTCAGGGGCGAGAGGCTACACCTTC. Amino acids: CASSQDSGARGYTF.

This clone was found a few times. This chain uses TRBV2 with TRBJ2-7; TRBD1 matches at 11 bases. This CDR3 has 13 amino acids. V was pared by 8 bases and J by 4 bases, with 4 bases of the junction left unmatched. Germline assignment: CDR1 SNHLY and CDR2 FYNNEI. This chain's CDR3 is CASGGQGVYEQYF. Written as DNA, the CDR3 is TGTGCCAGCGGGGGACAGGGGGTTTACGAGCAGTACTTC. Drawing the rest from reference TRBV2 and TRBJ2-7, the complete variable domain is EPEVTQTPSHQVTQMGQEVILRCVPISNHLYFYWYRQILGQKVEFLVSFYNNEISEKSEIFDDQFSVERPDGSNFTLKIRSTKLEDSAMYFCASGGQGVYEQYFGPGTRLTVT.